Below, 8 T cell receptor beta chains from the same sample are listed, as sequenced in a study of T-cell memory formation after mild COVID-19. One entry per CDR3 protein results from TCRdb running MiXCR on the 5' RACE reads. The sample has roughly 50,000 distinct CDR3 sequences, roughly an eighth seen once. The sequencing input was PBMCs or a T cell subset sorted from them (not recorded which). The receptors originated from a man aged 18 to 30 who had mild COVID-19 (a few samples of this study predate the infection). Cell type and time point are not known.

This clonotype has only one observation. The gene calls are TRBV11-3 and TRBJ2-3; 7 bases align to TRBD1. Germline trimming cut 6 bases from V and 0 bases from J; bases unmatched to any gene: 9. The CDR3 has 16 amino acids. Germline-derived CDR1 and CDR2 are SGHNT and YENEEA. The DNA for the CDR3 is TGTGCCAGCAGTTACTCGGCACAGGGGAGCACAGATACGCAGTATTTT. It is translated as CASSYSAQGSTDTQYF.

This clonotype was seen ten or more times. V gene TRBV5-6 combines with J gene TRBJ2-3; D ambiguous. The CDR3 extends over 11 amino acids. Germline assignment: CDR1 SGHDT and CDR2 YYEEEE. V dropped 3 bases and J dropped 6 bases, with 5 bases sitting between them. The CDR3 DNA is TGTGCCAGCAGCTGGGTGGATACGCAGTATTTT. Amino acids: CASSWVDTQYF.

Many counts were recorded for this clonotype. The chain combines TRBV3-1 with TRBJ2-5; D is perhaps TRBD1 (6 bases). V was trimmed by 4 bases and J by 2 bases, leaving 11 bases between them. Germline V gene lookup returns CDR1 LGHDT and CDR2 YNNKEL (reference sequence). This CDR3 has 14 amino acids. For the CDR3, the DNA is TGTGCCAGCAGCCTCGGGACACATCAAGAGACCCAGTACTTC. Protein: CASSLGTHQETQYF.

The CDR3 DNA follows: TGTGCCAGCAGGGGGGGGTCCGCCTACGAGCAGTACTTC. Its protein is CASRGGSAYEQYF. The chain couples TRBV25-1 to TRBJ2-7; 7 bases fit TRBD2. CDR3 length equals 13 residues. Unmatched junction bases numbered 4, after V lost 6 bases and J lost 2 bases. Germline V gene lookup returns CDR1 MGHDK and CDR2 SYGVNS.

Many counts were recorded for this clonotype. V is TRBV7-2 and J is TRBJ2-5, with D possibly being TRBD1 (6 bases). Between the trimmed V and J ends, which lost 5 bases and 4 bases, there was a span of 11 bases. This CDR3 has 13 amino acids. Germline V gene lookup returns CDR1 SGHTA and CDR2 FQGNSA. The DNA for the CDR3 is TGTGCCAGCAGCATACAGGGTGGAGAGACCCAGTACTTC. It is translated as CASSIQGGETQYF.

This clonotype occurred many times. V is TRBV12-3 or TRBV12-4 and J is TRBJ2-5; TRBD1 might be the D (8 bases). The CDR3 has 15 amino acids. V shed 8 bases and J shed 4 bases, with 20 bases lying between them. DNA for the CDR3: TGTGCCAGCCGCAGACAGGGGACGGGAGGAGAGACCCAGTACTTC. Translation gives CASRRQGTGGETQYF.

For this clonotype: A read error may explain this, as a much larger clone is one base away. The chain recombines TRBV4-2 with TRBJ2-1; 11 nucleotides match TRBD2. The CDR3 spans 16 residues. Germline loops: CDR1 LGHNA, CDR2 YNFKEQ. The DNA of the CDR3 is TGTGCCAGCAGCCTTGAGACTAGCGGGGAATACAATGGGCAGTTCTTC. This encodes CASSLETSGEYNGQFF.

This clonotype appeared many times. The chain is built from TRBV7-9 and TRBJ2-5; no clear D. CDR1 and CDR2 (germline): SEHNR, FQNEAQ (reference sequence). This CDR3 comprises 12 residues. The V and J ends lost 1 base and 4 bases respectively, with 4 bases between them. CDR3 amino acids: CASSLEVETQYF. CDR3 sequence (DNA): TGTGCCAGCAGCTTAGAGGTAGAGACCCAGTACTTC.